These T cell receptor beta chains were read from a single sample in a study of cytotoxic CD8 clonotypes in ibrutinib-treated CLL. Profiling relied on immunoSEQ multiplex PCR, and the TCRdb table lists in-frame clones only, not all of them. This table holds tens of thousands of clones, 90% found once. The source material was PBMCs, sampled after 12 months of ibrutinib treatment. These receptors originate from a human donor with chronic lymphocytic leukemia. CDR3s include the opening cysteine and the closing phenylalanine or tryptophan.

>TRBJ1-2|TRBV4-2
CASSQGVGSRYGYTF
>TRBJ2-1|TRBV7-3
CASSLSWGAGGGYNEQFF
>TRBJ1-5|TRBV6-5
CASSYLGRGDQPQHF
>TRBJ1-1|TRBV28
CASSFMNTEAFF
>TRBJ1-3|TRBV10-3
CAIKGGSGNTIYF
>TRBJ2-1|TRBV11-3
CASSPRLGTYNEQFF
>TRBJ1-3|TRBV28
CASSLLISTRSLGNTIYF
>TRBJ1-5|TRBV7-8
CASTTGSEGPQHF
>TRBJ2-7|TRBV5-8
CASSFSYEQYF
>TRBJ1-1|TRBV7-9
CASSSPGTENTEAFF
>TRBJ2-1|TRBV7-2
CASSLVLDGSYNEQFF
>TRBJ1-2|TRBV19
CASSQKTGGDGFGYTF
>TRBJ1-1|TRBV7-6
CASSFMGMNTEAFF
>TRBJ2-1|TRBV19
CASSRGRHNEQFF
>TRBJ2-2|TRBV27
CASSLRSGRLQTGELFF
>TRBJ1-1|TRBV6-6
CASSYGRGLTEAFF
>TRBJ1-2|TRBV7-9
CASSDTGHRALANYGYTF
>TRBJ2-3|TRBV14
CASSHFTGGNTDTQYF
>TRBJ1-1|TRBV6-5
CASSQARQRNTEAFF
>TRBJ2-1|TRBV7-9
CASSLYMDLILGNEQFF
>TRBJ2-5|TRBV7-7
CASSSAETQYF
>TRBJ2-1|TRBV27
CASRSTSGRTRYNEQFF
>TRBJ1-5|TRBV19
CASSMRTVLHQPQHF
>TRBJ1-1|TRBV19
CASSIDRVTNTEAFF
>TRBJ1-6|TRBV6-6
CASSYPGGGSPLHF
>TRBJ2-1|TRBV6-5
CASSYFGANNEQFF
>TRBJ2-3|TRBV19
CASSITASGGRGTQYF
>TRBJ1-2|TRBV5-1
CASSVTGGRDGYTF
>TRBJ2-7|TRBV27
CASSWDRTYEQYF